A selection of T cell receptor beta chains follows, all from one sample in a study of naive CD8 T cells in extremely preterm neonates. The table came from immunoSEQ multiplex PCR; TCRdb's copy has only in-frame clones and leaves some out. The table includes about 4,900 clones, 95% to 98% detected once. Sequencing used naive CD8+ T cells from cord blood. The source is a newborn in good health. The CDR3 runs from the conserved cysteine through the conserved F or W. The order of the fields is CDR3 DNA, CDR3 protein, V gene, J gene, D gene. D genes are given only for firm matches.

TGTGCCAGCAGCCGTAGCGGAGCGGTCCCGACCGGGGAGCTGTTTTTT,CASSRSGAVPTGELFF,TRBV4-2,TRBJ2-2,-
TGTGCCAGCAGCGATCTAGCGGGGGGCTACAATGAGCAGTTCTTC,CASSDLAGGYNEQFF,TRBV9,TRBJ2-1,TRBD2
TGTGCCAGCAGCCCGGGCGGGCGAGGCACTGAAGCTTTCTTT,CASSPGGRGTEAFF,TRBV7-8,TRBJ1-1,-
TGCGCCAGCGACAGCTCTGGGGCCAACGTCCTGACTTTC,CASDSSGANVLTF,TRBV10-2,TRBJ2-6,-
TGTGCCAGCAGTTTAAGGGGACAGTCCTACGAGCAGTACTTC,CASSLRGQSYEQYF,TRBV27,TRBJ2-7,TRBD1
TGTGCCAGCAGCCAGGGTCTAGCGGGAGGGCCTGGGGAGCTGTTTTTT,CASSQGLAGGPGELFF,TRBV7-3,TRBJ2-2,TRBD2
TGTGCCAGCAACGGTGGGTCAGGGGGAAGGAATGAGCAGTTCTTC,CASNGGSGGRNEQFF,TRBV2,TRBJ2-1,TRBD1
TGTGCCAGCAGGTCCGGGACAGGCTACTACGAGCAGTACTTC,CASRSGTGYYEQYF,TRBV5-5,TRBJ2-7,TRBD1
TGTGCCAGCAGCGTAGAGGGGGCTGATTACGAGCAGTACTTC,CASSVEGADYEQYF,TRBV9,TRBJ2-7,TRBD1
TGTGCTAGTGGTTTGGAAATCGGGACAGGGACAGAGAACACTGAAGCTTTCTTT,CASGLEIGTGTENTEAFF,TRBV12-5,TRBJ1-1,TRBD1
TGTGCCAGCAGCGTAGACCAGGGGACAGGGGCACAAGAGACCCAGTACTTC,CASSVDQGTGAQETQYF,TRBV9,TRBJ2-5,TRBD1
TGCGCCAGCGGGGGGGCTCATGGCTACACCTTC,CASGGAHGYTF,TRBV5-1,TRBJ1-2,-
TGCGCCAGCAGCCAAGATAATATCGGGATATATAGCAATCAGCCCCAGCATTTT,CASSQDNIGIYSNQPQHF,TRBV4-3,TRBJ1-5,-
TGTGCCAGCAGTCTAGCGAATACGCAGTATTTT,CASSLANTQYF,TRBV27,TRBJ2-3,-
TGCGCCAGCAGCCAAGAGCCTAGCGGGGGGGCGGGAGAGACCCAGTACTTC,CASSQEPSGGAGETQYF,TRBV4-3,TRBJ2-5,TRBD2
TGCGCCAGCAGCGAAACAGGTACCTACGAGCAGTACTTC,CASSETGTYEQYF,TRBV5-1,TRBJ2-7,-
TGTGCCACCAGCAAGGAGGGGCCCTCTGGGGCCAACGTCCTGACTTTC,CATSKEGPSGANVLTF,TRBV15,TRBJ2-6,-
TGTGCCAGCAGCTTATCTGGGGGGGCATACAATGAGCAGTTCTTC,CASSLSGGAYNEQFF,TRBV7-9,TRBJ2-1,-
TGCGCCAGCAGCCAAGTCGGTAACCATGAGCAGTTCTTC,CASSQVGNHEQFF,TRBV4-3,TRBJ2-1,-
TGCGCCAGCGTACCCCCCGGCGAGCAGTACTTC,CASVPPGEQYF,TRBV5-1,TRBJ2-7,-
TGTGCCTGGACTTCCTCCTACGAGCAGTACTTC,CAWTSSYEQYF,TRBV30,TRBJ2-7,-
TGTGCCAGCAGCTTGGGACTAGCGGACAATGAGCAGTTCTTC,CASSLGLADNEQFF,TRBV5-6,TRBJ2-1,TRBD2
TGTGCCAGCAGCGGGACAGGGGGCAATCAGCCCCAGCATTTT,CASSGTGGNQPQHF,TRBV9,TRBJ1-5,TRBD1
TGTGCCATCAGTGGCGGGGGGGCTGGGGCCAACGTCCTGACTTTC,CAISGGGAGANVLTF,TRBV10-3,TRBJ2-6,TRBD2
TGTGCCAGCAGCCAATCCCTCCCCACAGATACGCAGTATTTT,CASSQSLPTDTQYF,TRBV14,TRBJ2-3,-
TGTGCCAGCAGCGGGCTAGCGGACAATGAGCAGTTCTTC,CASSGLADNEQFF,TRBV9,TRBJ2-1,TRBD2
TGCGCCAGCAGCCAAGAGGAGGACACCGGGGAGCTGTTTTTT,CASSQEEDTGELFF,TRBV4-3,TRBJ2-2,-
TGCGCCAGCAGCCAATCTAGCGGGGGGCCCTACAATGAGCAGTTCTTC,CASSQSSGGPYNEQFF,TRBV4-3,TRBJ2-1,TRBD2
TGTGCCAGCAGCTTAGACACATACGAGCAGTACTTC,CASSLDTYEQYF,TRBV7-2,TRBJ2-7,-
TGTGCCAGCAGCGTACTAGCGGGGGGACAAATGGAGCTGTTTTTT,CASSVLAGGQMELFF,TRBV6-5,TRBJ2-2,TRBD2
TGCGCCAGCAGCTTGGACTGGAACACTGAAGCTTTCTTT,CASSLDWNTEAFF,TRBV5-1,TRBJ1-1,-